The sequence of this T cell receptor (beta chain) was determined in a study of immune characterization of retroperitoneal liposarcoma. One entry per CDR3 protein, called by TCRdb with MiXCR from the PCR reads. The data hold around 12,000 distinct CDR3 sequences, with approximately 50% observed a single time. The TCR comes from a female donor with retroperitoneal liposarcoma. The sequencing input was tumor tissue.

CDR3 residues: CASSYSFGVRLEQYF. Written as DNA, the CDR3 is TGTGCCAGCAGTTACTCCTTCGGGGTAAGGCTCGAGCAGTACTTC. This chain links TRBV6-2 or TRBV6-3 with TRBJ2-5, with a tentative D call TRBD2 (5 bases). The better agreement between TRBJ2-7 and the DNA end casts doubt on the J call. In germline, CDR1 is MNHEY, CDR2 SVGEGT. There are 15 residues in the CDR3.